Given below is one T cell receptor (beta chain) in context. Its antigen specificity is not known. Base qualities are not at hand, and no much larger clone is one base apart. The source of the sample is a study of OX40 agonist ivuxolimab in advanced cancers. Regarding the study in general: Ivuxolimab, which targeted the costimulatory receptor OX40 (CD134), was an agonistic, fully human IgG2 monoclonal antibody. Intravenous ivuxolimab was administered to patients every 2 weeks at six dose levels: 0.01, 0.1, 0.3, 1.5, 3 and 10 mg/kg. Of the roughly 51 dose-escalation patients, hepatocellular carcinoma was present in around 19, melanoma in roughly 15, renal cell carcinoma in 9 and head and neck cancer in 9. A male proportion of roughly 80% and a mean age of approximately 58 years, ranging from about 23 to 90, were recorded for the dose-escalation cohort. Patients were allowed to have had prior anti-PD-1, anti-PD-L1 or anti-CTLA-4 therapy, and roughly 40% of the dose-escalation patients had previously received checkpoint inhibitors. Partial responses were achieved by three dose-escalation patients, of whom one had hepatocellular carcinoma and two had cutaneous melanoma. The point of sequencing TCRbeta in the periphery was to test whether ivuxolimab changed TCR sequence diversity and drove clonal T-cell expansion. The monotherapy dose-escalation portion (N ≈ 55 patients) of the phase I ivuxolimab trial is reported in the paper. General findings and caveats noted by the study authors: In the 0.1-3.0 mg/kg groups, partial responders were among the patients with the lowest normalized peripheral clonal expansion, particularly in CD8+ T cells. After ivuxolimab, more expanded clones were found on average in CD8+ T cells than in CD4+ T cells. Antigen specificity was not determined for the clonally expanded peripheral T cells. Low levels of normalized T-cell clonal expansion were also seen in some patients who did not respond. Clonal expansion of both CD4+ and CD8+ blood T cells was observed from baseline to week 6 at doses 0.1 to 3.0 mg/kg.

To sequence the TCRbeta CDR3 region, genomic DNA was isolated from the sorted cells. TCRbeta CDR3 regions were sequenced using the immunoSEQ Assay. The clones in this table, taken by TCRdb from immuneACCESS, are in-frame only. Not every clone is retained; where verified, under half of the shortfall comes from an unresolved V gene, and the cause of the rest is unknown. The sample profile shows 55,000 to 90,000 clones; around 86% of them were found once. The ten largest clonotypes hold roughly 0.4% of the sample. The trial excluded patients who had a history of autoimmune disease or who were on systemic immunosuppression. In every dose cohort, peripheral blood was drawn for TCR sequencing at baseline, cycle 4 day 1, and cycle 7 day 1. The samples were drawn from a first-in-human, open-label, multicenter phase I dose-escalation trial of ivuxolimab. The trial enrolled adults with locally advanced or metastatic head and neck squamous cell, hepatocellular, melanoma or renal cell carcinoma. Before TCR sequencing, CD4+ and CD8+ T cells were separately sorted from peripheral blood.

Reading from cysteine to phenylalanine, the CDR3 counts 14 amino acids. Only CDR3 DNA is held: 42 bases, read in frame from base 1. CDR1 and CDR2 (KGHSY, FQNENV) derive from the germline V gene. Trimming takes 1 base from V and 7 bases from J, and the germline ends sit 11 bases apart. Material: CD4+ or CD8+ T cells sorted from blood, obtained in a trial of the OX40 agonist ivuxolimab. This receptor chain uses TRBV16 and TRBJ1-5, with the identity of the D gene unclear. This clonotype was obtained from an adult with an advanced solid tumor such as melanoma, head and neck, liver or kidney cancer. Read as DNA, the sequence is TGTGCCAGCAGCCAATTGCCGGGAGGCCAGCCCCAGCATTTT. The translation is CASSQLPGGQPQHF.